This T cell receptor (beta chain) was sequenced during a study of blood T cell repertoires in COVID-19 (dated by TCRdb to the early 2020s). Turning to the overall study: Collaborator samples came from the United States, Italy and Spain and covered acute and convalescent phases of COVID-19. The material from the prospective study consisted of cDNA or gDNA derived from T cells, B-cell-depleted T cells, or PBMCs. The samples were drawn from two sources: the first 160 participants of the ongoing ImmuneRACE study, and approximately 1,300 subjects contributed by 6 global collaborators. The repertoires were made available in a free public database intended to serve as a resource for research on the immune response to SARS-CoV-2. Sample metadata almost always included a de-identified subject ID, COVID-19 status, age in years and sex. Deeply sampled blood TCRbeta repertoires from subjects exposed to, actively infected with, or recovered from COVID-19 were included in the dataset. Where available, HLA class I and class II types were obtained from metadata supplied by the sample provider rather than from assay-based typing. General findings and caveats noted by the study authors: How much clinical and demographic metadata was included differed by source and by participant, and the metadata was provided uncurated.

The immunoSEQ Assay, a bias-controlled multiplex PCR, was used to amplify TCRbeta CDR3 regions from genomic DNA. In the paper's pipeline: Within the assay, amplification of reference gene primers was used to estimate how many nucleated cells each sample contained. To quantify the absolute abundance of each unique TCRbeta CDR3 rearrangement, sequence reads were collapsed and filtered. For each sample, productive Simpson clonality was calculated by taking the square root of Simpson's diversity index across productive rearrangements. TCRdb mirrors the immuneACCESS table, restricted to in-frame sequences. Some clones are absent from its copies; in checked studies, under half trace to an unresolved V gene, and the reason for the others is unknown. The V and J calls and clone size come from that table; D and trimming were worked out from the DNA. The sample table holds around 260,000 clones, of which 89% were seen once. The top ten clones comprise 0.94% of the sample.

From cysteine to phenylalanine, the CDR3 is 16 amino acids long. The only DNA kept is the CDR3, 48 bases in frame from the first base. The junction shows trimming of 4 bases on V and 3 bases on J, plus 17 bases between the germline ends. Based on the germline V gene, the CDR1 and CDR2 sequences are SGDLS and YYNGEE. Details on this clone: The specificity of this receptor is unknown. No much larger clone exists at a distance of one base, and base qualities are not known.

Samples from volunteer blood donors who had recovered from COVID-19 were contributed by a second Seattle source. Collaborating institutions collected whole blood in K2EDTA tubes following their own protocols. For TCRbeta analysis, collaborators shipped samples as frozen whole blood, isolated PBMCs, or DNA extracted from either of those sample types. Sequenced: peripheral blood. The sequence derives from a woman aged 40-49 years who had recovered from COVID-19. This receptor chain uses TRBV9 and TRBJ2-1; the D region possibly corresponds to TRBD2 (6 bases align). In nucleotides, the sequence is TGTGCCAGCAGCCCCCGGAGCGGGCCGGACTACAATGAGCAGTTCTTC. Translation gives CASSPRSGPDYNEQFF.